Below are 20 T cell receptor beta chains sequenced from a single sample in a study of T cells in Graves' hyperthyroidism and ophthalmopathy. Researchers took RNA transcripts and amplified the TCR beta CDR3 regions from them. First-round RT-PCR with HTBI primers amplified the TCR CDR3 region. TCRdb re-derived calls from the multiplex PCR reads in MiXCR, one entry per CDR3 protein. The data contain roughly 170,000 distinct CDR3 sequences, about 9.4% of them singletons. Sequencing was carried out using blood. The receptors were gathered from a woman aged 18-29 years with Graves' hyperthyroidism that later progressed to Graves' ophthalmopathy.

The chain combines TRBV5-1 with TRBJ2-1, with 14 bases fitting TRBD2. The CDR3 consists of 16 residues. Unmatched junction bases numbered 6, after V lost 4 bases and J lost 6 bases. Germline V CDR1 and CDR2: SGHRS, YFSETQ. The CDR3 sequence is CASSETSGRARNEQFF. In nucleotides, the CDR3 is TGCGCCAGCAGCGAGACTAGCGGGAGGGCTCGCAATGAGCAGTTCTTC.

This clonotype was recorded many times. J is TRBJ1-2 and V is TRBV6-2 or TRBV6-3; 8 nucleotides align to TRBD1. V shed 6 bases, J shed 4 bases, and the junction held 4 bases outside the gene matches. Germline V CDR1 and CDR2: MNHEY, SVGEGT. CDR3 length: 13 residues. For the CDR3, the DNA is TGTGCCAGCAGGCGGACAGGGTTCTATGGCTACACCTTC. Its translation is CASRRTGFYGYTF.

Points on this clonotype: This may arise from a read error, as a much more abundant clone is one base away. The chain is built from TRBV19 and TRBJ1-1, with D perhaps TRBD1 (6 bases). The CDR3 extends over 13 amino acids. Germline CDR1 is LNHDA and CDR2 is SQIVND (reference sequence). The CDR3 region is CAGSIEGDVGAFF. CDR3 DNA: TGTGCCGGTAGTATAGAGGGGGACGTGGGGGCTTTCTTT.

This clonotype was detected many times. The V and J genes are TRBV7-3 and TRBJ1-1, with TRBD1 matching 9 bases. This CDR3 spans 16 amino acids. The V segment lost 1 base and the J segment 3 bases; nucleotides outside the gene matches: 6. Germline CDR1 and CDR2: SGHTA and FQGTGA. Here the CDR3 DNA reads TGTGCCAGCAGCTTAAAAGGGACAGGGTGGGACACTGAAGCTTTCTTT. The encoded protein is CASSLKGTGWDTEAFF.

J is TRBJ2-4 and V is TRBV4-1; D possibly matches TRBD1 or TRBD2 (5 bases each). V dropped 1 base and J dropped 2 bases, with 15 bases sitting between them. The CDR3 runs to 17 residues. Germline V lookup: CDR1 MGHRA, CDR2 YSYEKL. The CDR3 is CASSQGQARGSKNIQYF. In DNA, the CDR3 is TGCGCCAGCAGCCAAGGACAAGCGAGGGGATCCAAAAACATTCAGTACTTC.

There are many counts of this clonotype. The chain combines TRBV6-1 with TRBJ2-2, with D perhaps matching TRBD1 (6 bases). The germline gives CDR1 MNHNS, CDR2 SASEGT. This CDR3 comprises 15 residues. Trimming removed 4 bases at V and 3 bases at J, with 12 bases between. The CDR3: CASSGSGAYTGELFF. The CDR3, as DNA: TGTGCCAGCAGTGGTTCAGGGGCTTACACCGGGGAGCTGTTTTTT.

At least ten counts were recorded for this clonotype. The CDR3 is CASSQESANEKLFF. For the CDR3, the DNA is TGTGCCAGCAGCCAAGAATCAGCTAATGAAAAACTGTTTTTT. This sequence joins TRBV3-1 and TRBJ1-4, with D unclear. The V and J ends lost 0 bases and 3 bases respectively, with 5 bases between them. The CDR3 extends over 14 amino acids. Germline V lookup: CDR1 LGHDT, CDR2 YNNKEL (reference sequence).

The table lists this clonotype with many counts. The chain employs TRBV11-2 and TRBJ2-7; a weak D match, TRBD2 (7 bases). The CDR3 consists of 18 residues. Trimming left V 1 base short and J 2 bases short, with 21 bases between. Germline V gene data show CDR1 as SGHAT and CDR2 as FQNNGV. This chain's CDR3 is CASSLVGVRGGTTYEQYF. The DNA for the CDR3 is TGTGCCAGCAGCTTAGTAGGGGTTAGGGGGGGGACGACCTACGAGCAGTACTTC.

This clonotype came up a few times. The CDR3 DNA reads as TGTGCCAGTAGTATAGAAGGTAGCGGGGCCGGGGAGCTGTTTTTT. This codes for CASSIEGSGAGELFF. The rearrangement joins TRBV19 to TRBJ2-2; 8 bases are a match to TRBD2. The CDR3 is 15 residues long. The germline CDR1 and CDR2 sequences are LNHDA and SQIVND (reference sequence). V trimming: 0 bases; J trimming: 6 bases; junction bases outside the gene matches: 3.

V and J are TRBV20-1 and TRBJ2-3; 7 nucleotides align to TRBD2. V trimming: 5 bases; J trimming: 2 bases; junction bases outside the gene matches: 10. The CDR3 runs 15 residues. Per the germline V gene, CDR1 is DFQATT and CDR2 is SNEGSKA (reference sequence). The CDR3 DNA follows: TGCAGTGCTCCGACTAGCAAAGGGCCCACAGATACGCAGTATTTT. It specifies CSAPTSKGPTDTQYF.

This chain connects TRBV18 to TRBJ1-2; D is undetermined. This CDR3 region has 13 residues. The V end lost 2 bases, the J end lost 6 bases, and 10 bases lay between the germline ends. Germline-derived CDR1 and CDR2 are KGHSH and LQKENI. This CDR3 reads CASSPRTDDGYTF. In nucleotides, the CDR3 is TGTGCCAGCTCACCAAGGACGGATGATGGCTACACCTTC.

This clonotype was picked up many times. The CDR3 DNA is TGTGCCAGCAGCCAAGGAAACCGGGAGACCCAGTACTTC. It encodes CASSQGNRETQYF. The chain carries TRBV4-2 and TRBJ2-5; D not resolved. Germline V CDR1 and CDR2: LGHNA, YNFKEQ. V was shortened by 1 base and J by 5 bases, with 8 bases between the two germline ends. The CDR3 contains 13 residues.

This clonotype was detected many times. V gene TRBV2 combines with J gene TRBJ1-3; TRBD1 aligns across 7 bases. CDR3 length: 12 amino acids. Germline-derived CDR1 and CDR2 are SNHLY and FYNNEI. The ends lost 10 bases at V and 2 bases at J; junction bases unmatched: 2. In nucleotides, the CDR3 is TGTGCCACCGGGACAGCTGGAAACACCATATATTTT. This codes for CATGTAGNTIYF.

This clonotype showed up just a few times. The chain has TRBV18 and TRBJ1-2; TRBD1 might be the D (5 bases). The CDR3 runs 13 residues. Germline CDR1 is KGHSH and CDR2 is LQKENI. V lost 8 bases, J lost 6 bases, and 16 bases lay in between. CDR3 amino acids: CASTRDPSDGYTF. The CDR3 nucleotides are TGTGCCAGCACTCGGGACCCCTCGGATGGCTACACCTTC. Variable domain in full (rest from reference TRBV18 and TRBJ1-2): NAGVMQNPRHLVRRRGQEARLRCSPMKGHSHVYWYRQLPEEGLKFMVYLQKENIIDESGMPKERFSAEFPKEGPSILRIQQVVRGDSAAYFCASTRDPSDGYTFGSGTRLTVV.

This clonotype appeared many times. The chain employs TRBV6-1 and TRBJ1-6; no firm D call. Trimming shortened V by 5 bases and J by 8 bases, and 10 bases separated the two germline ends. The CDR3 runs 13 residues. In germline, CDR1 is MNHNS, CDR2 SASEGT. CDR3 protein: CASSTWVDSPLHF. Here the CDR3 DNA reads TGTGCCAGCAGTACGTGGGTGGATTCACCCCTCCACTTT.

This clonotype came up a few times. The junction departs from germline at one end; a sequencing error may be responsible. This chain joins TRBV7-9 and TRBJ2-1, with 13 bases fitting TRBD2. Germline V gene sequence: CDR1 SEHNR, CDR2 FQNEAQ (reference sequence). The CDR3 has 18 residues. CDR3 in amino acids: CASSVAAGTSGKLNEQFF. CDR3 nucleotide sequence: TGTGCCAGCAGCGTAGCCGCCGGGACTAGCGGGAAGTTGAATGAGCAGTTCTTC.

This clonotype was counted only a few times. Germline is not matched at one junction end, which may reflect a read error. The DNA for the CDR3 is TGCAGCGTCCTGGACAGTATCTCTGGAAGCACCATATATTTT. Translated: CSVLDSISGSTIYF. The chain employs TRBV29-1 and TRBJ1-3; D perhaps matches TRBD1 (6 bases). This CDR3 is 14 amino acids long. The germline V gene has CDR1 SQVTM and CDR2 ANQGSEA.

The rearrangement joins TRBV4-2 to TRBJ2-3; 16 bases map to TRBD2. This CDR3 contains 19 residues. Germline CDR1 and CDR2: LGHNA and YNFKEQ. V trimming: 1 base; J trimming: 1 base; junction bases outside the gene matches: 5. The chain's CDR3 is CASSQAGTSGGAGTDTQYF. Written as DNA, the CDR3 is TGTGCCAGCAGCCAAGCCGGGACTAGCGGGGGGGCAGGCACAGATACGCAGTATTTT.

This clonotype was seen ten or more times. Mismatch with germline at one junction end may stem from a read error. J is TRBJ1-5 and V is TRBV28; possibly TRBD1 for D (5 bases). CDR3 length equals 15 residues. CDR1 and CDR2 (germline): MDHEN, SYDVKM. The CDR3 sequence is CAGSLLDGGNQPQHF. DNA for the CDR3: TGTGCCGGCAGTTTACTCGACGGGGGGAATCAGCCCCAGCATTTT.

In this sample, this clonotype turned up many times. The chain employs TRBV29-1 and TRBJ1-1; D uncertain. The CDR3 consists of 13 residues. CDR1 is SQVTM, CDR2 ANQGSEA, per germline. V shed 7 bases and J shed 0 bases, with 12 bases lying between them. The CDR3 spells CSAILSMNTEAFF. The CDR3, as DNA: TGCAGCGCGATTCTTAGCATGAACACTGAAGCTTTCTTT.